These 28 T cell receptor beta chains share one sample of origin, sequenced in a study of shared clonotypes between healthy human individuals. Repertoires were generated with immunoSEQ multiplex PCR, while TCRdb's copy carries only in-frame clones and drops some. The data contain hundreds of thousands of clones, 90% to 97% of them seen just once; the ten biggest clones take up 0.095% to 0.13%. Naive CD8 cells comprised CD45RO-negative, CCR7-positively selected cells, excluding terminally differentiated effector memory CD45RA+ cells. Material for sequencing was naive CD8+ T cells sorted from blood. The receptors were sampled from a young woman in good health.

This clone was picked up one time. Here the CDR3 reads CASSSDRGSYEQYF. The CDR3 bases are TGCGCCAGCAGCTCCGACAGGGGAAGCTACGAGCAGTACTTC. V and J are TRBV5-1 and TRBJ2-5; TRBD1 aligns across 8 bases. The end of the DNA fits TRBJ2-7 better, so the J call may be wrong. Germline values: CDR1 SGHRS, CDR2 YFSETQ. This CDR3 has 14 amino acids.

The chain is built from TRBV25-1 and TRBJ1-3; D is possibly TRBD1 (6 bases). The CDR3 loop spans 13 amino acids. V lost 6 bases, J lost 1 base, and 7 bases lay in between. The V gene's germline CDR1 is MGHDK and CDR2 SYGVNS. This CDR3 is CASSRGSGNTIYF. The DNA for the CDR3 is TGTGCCAGCAGCAGGGGTTCTGGAAACACCATATATTTT.

CDR3 sequence (DNA): TGCAGCGTTGAAGATGTCTATAGGAAGGATTTGAACACTGAAGCTTTCTTT. Translation gives CSVEDVYRKDLNTEAFF. The V call is TRBV29-1, the J call TRBJ1-1; D is undetermined. Per germline, CDR1 SQVTM and CDR2 ANQGSEA. V dropped 0 bases and J dropped 0 bases, with 17 bases sitting between them. This CDR3 is 17 amino acids long.

The chain uses TRBV9 and TRBJ2-1, with 13 bases fitting TRBD2. The CDR3 totals 19 residues. Trimming removed 1 base from V and 0 bases from J; junction bases left unmatched: 7. Germline V CDR1 and CDR2: SGDLS, YYNGEE. The CDR3 is CASSVWGTSGKSSYNEQFF. In nucleotides, the CDR3 is TGTGCCAGCAGCGTATGGGGGACTAGCGGGAAAAGCTCCTACAATGAGCAGTTCTTC. Full variable domain (missing parts from reference TRBV9 and TRBJ2-1): DSGVTQTPKHLITATGQRVTLRCSPRSGDLSVYWYQQSLDQGLQFLIQYYNGEERAKGNILERFSAQQFPDLHSELNLSSLELGDSALYFCASSVWGTSGKSSYNEQFFGPGTRLTVL.

This chain connects TRBV28 to TRBJ2-7; 8 bases line up with TRBD1. V lost 5 bases to trimming and J lost 1 base; unmatched junction nucleotides: 7. CDR1 and CDR2 from the germline V gene are MDHEN and SYDVKM. The CDR3 runs to 15 residues. DNA of the CDR3: TGTGCCAGCAGTGTACAGGGGGAGAAATCCTACGAGCAGTACTTC. As protein: CASSVQGEKSYEQYF. The whole variable domain, filled in from reference TRBV28 and TRBJ2-7, reads DVKVTQSSRYLVKRTGEKVFLECVQDMDHENMFWYRQDPGLGLRLIYFSYDVKMKEKGDIPEGYSVSREKKERFSLILESASTNQTSMYLCASSVQGEKSYEQYFGPGTRLTVT.

This clone was recorded only once. The chain recombines TRBV28 with TRBJ2-1, with TRBD1 as a possible D gene (6 bases). The V and J ends lost 7 bases and 6 bases respectively, with 25 bases between them. The germline V gene has CDR1 MDHEN and CDR2 SYDVKM. There are 17 residues in the CDR3. The chain's CDR3 is CASTPSVGGKTRNEQFF. The CDR3 region has the DNA TGTGCCAGCACCCCCAGCGTAGGGGGAAAAACTCGCAATGAGCAGTTCTTC.

This chain links TRBV28 with TRBJ2-7, with D unresolved. Germline lookup yields CDR1 MDHEN and CDR2 SYDVKM. CDR3 size: 13 residues. The V and J ends lost 5 bases and 2 bases respectively, with 10 bases between them. CDR3 amino acids: CASSASAPYEQYF. CDR3 nucleotides: TGTGCCAGCAGTGCCAGCGCGCCCTACGAGCAGTACTTC.

This CDR3 is CASSEASSRYNEQFF. Here the CDR3 DNA reads TGTGCCAGCAGTGAGGCGTCTAGCAGATACAATGAGCAGTTCTTC. This rearrangement joins TRBV6-1 to TRBJ2-1; D perhaps matches TRBD2 (5 bases). This CDR3 spans 15 amino acids. Germline V gives CDR1 MNHNS, CDR2 SASEGT. Trimming took 3 bases from V and 4 from J, leaving 13 bases between them.

The chain combines TRBV27 with TRBJ2-6; D remains ambiguous. The germline V gene encodes CDR1 MNHEY and CDR2 SMNVEV (reference sequence). The CDR3 sequence is 16 residues long. The ends were cut back, 2 bases at V and 0 bases at J, with 8 bases in the middle. CDR3 in amino acids: CASSLVLASGANVLTF. Here the CDR3 DNA reads TGTGCCAGCAGTTTAGTGTTAGCCTCTGGGGCCAACGTCCTGACTTTC.

This rearrangement joins TRBV7-8 to TRBJ2-7, with TRBD2 matching over 12 bases. Per germline, CDR1 SGHVS and CDR2 FQNEAQ. The CDR3 has 15 residues. The V segment lost 1 base and the J segment 4 bases; nucleotides outside the gene matches: 2. This CDR3 reads CASSLVGLAGYEQYF. Here the CDR3 DNA reads TGTGCCAGCAGCTTAGTAGGACTAGCGGGATACGAGCAGTACTTC.

CDR3 loop: CASVGFTAVDEQYF. CDR3 in DNA: TGTGCCAGCGTCGGGTTCACAGCGGTGGACGAGCAGTACTTC. V and J are TRBV2 and TRBJ2-7; a possible D gene is TRBD2 (5 bases). The CDR3 has 14 residues. Germline V gives CDR1 SNHLY, CDR2 FYNNEI. The germline V and J ends were trimmed by 8 bases and 5 bases, with 19 bases remaining between them.

The chain uses TRBV6-5 and TRBJ2-5, with 7 bases fitting TRBD2. Germline CDR1 is MNHEY and CDR2 is SVGAGI. The ends lost 2 bases at V and 4 bases at J; junction bases unmatched: 4. The CDR3 extends over 14 amino acids. In DNA, the CDR3 is TGTGCCAGCAGTTACGTTCCTAGCGGAGAGACCCAGTACTTC. Its protein product is CASSYVPSGETQYF.

The CDR3 DNA sequence: TGCGCCAGCAGCTTGACAGGGGGCCAGTATGAGCAGTTCTTC. This codes for CASSLTGGQYEQFF. J is TRBJ2-1 and V is TRBV5-1, with 9 positions matching TRBD1. The CDR3 totals 14 residues. From germline, CDR1 is SGHRS and CDR2 YFSETQ. J was trimmed by 8 bases and V by 1 base; bases with no gene match: 4.

This rearrangement joins TRBV28 to TRBJ1-1, with D unresolved. The germline gives CDR1 MDHEN, CDR2 SYDVKM. This CDR3 has 17 amino acids. V was pared by 11 bases and J by 8 bases, with 33 bases between. Here the CDR3 reads CASAAPRARFVSREAFF. The CDR3 DNA reads as TGTGCCTCCGCGGCACCACGAGCCCGATTCGTTTCGCGGGAAGCTTTCTTT.

This chain links TRBV4-2 with TRBJ2-2; D possibly corresponds to TRBD2 (6 bases). From germline, CDR1 is LGHNA and CDR2 YNFKEQ. The V end was cut by 3 bases, the J end by 4 bases, with 18 bases between. The CDR3 covers 17 residues. The CDR3 DNA sequence: TGTGCCAGCAGCCATAACTTGGGACTTACCACCACCGGGGAGCTGTTTTTT. Encoded protein: CASSHNLGLTTTGELFF.

This clone has just one count. V usage is TRBV4-1 and J usage is TRBJ2-7, with a weak D call TRBD2 (5 bases). This CDR3 is 17 amino acids long. V shed 0 bases and J shed 7 bases, with 22 bases lying between them. Germline V lookup: CDR1 MGHRA, CDR2 YSYEKL. CDR3 region: CASSQEPSGMVIGEQYF. CDR3 bases: TGCGCCAGCAGCCAAGAACCCAGCGGCATGGTAATAGGGGAGCAGTACTTC.

With regard to this clone: At the DNA level, this CDR3 is encoded by other sequences in the same sample as well. The chain uses TRBV27 and TRBJ2-1; 14 bases map to TRBD2. CDR1 and CDR2 from the germline V gene are MNHEY and SMNVEV (reference sequence). The length of the CDR3 is 15 residues. V gave up 4 bases and J gave up 7 bases; unmatched junction bases: 3. The CDR3 DNA is TGTGCCAGCAGTTGGGGACTAGCGGGAGATAATGAGCAGTTCTTC. The encoded protein is CASSWGLAGDNEQFF.

V and J are TRBV2 and TRBJ2-1; D uncertain. CDR1 and CDR2 (germline): SNHLY, FYNNEI. The V end lost 7 bases, the J end lost 5 bases, and 9 bases lay between the germline ends. CDR3 length: 12 residues. The CDR3 DNA sequence: TGTGCCAGCATGGTTGCGGACAATGAGCAGTTCTTC. It codes for CASMVADNEQFF.

This chain connects TRBV28 to TRBJ1-5; D uncertain. Trimming stripped 3 bases from V and 5 bases from J, with 11 bases between. The germline CDR1 and CDR2 sequences are MDHEN and SYDVKM. The CDR3 has 14 amino acids. The CDR3 DNA reads as TGTGCCAGCAGTTTTTTAAGCCTCTATCAGCCCCAGCATTTT. This translates into CASSFLSLYQPQHF.

The V call is TRBV27, the J call TRBJ2-7; TRBD1 aligns across 9 bases. The ends lost 4 bases at V and 4 bases at J; junction bases unmatched: 14. CDR3 length: 17 amino acids. Germline loops: CDR1 MNHEY, CDR2 SMNVEV (reference sequence). This CDR3 is CASSSTGRQGVLYEQYF. The CDR3 DNA reads TGTGCCAGCAGTTCAACCGGCCGACAGGGGGTATTGTACGAGCAGTACTTC.

V usage is TRBV2 and J usage is TRBJ2-2; tentative D call: TRBD2 (5 bases). V was trimmed by 3 bases and J by 6 bases, leaving 8 bases between them. The CDR3 has 13 residues. Germline V gene data show CDR1 as SNHLY and CDR2 as FYNNEI. The CDR3 region has the DNA TGTGCCAGCAGTGAGAGGGTCGCCGGGGAGCTGTTTTTT. This codes for CASSERVAGELFF.

This chain connects TRBV10-3 to TRBJ2-7, with TRBD1 matching over 12 bases. V lost 0 bases to trimming and J lost 4 bases; unmatched junction nucleotides: 7. The germline V gene has CDR1 ENHRY and CDR2 SYGVKD. The CDR3 has 17 amino acids. CDR3 sequence: CAISESTGGQGAYEQYF. For the CDR3, the DNA is TGTGCCATCAGTGAGTCAACGGGGGGACAGGGGGCATACGAGCAGTACTTC.

V usage is TRBV27 and J usage is TRBJ2-2, with 7 bases matching TRBD2. Looked up from germline, CDR1 is MNHEY and CDR2 is SMNVEV (reference sequence). J lost 8 bases, V lost 6 bases, and 3 bases had no gene match. CDR3 length equals 12 residues. CDR3 nucleotide sequence: TGTGCCAGCAGAAGCGGGATGGGGGAGCTGTTTTTT. Its translation: CASRSGMGELFF.

The genes are TRBV7-8 and TRBJ2-1, with D possibly being TRBD2 (7 bases). Trimming pared 3 bases from V and 8 bases from J, leaving 17 bases between. Germline lookup yields CDR1 SGHVS and CDR2 FQNEAQ. The CDR3 sequence is 15 residues long. The chain's CDR3 is CASSLTAGGADEQFF. CDR3 nucleotide sequence: TGTGCCAGCAGCTTGACCGCTGGGGGGGCGGATGAGCAGTTCTTC.

J is TRBJ2-1 and V is TRBV6-5, with a possible D match to TRBD1 (6 bases). The V gene's germline CDR1 is MNHEY and CDR2 SVGAGI. The CDR3 sequence is 15 residues long. V lost 5 bases and J 0 bases, leaving 11 bases between the germline ends. The CDR3 protein is CASSAWTASYNEQFF. The CDR3 DNA sequence: TGTGCCAGCAGTGCGTGGACAGCCTCCTACAATGAGCAGTTCTTC.

The chain couples TRBV5-4 to TRBJ2-3; D is uncertain. This CDR3 is built from 11 residues. V was trimmed by 1 base and J by 6 bases, leaving 3 bases between them. Germline CDR1 and CDR2: SGHNT and YYREEE (reference sequence). The CDR3 sequence: CASSLKDTQYF. CDR3 sequence (DNA): TGTGCCAGCAGCTTGAAGGATACGCAGTATTTT. Full variable domain (remainder filled in from reference TRBV5-4 and TRBJ2-3): ETGVTQSPTHLIKTRGQQVTLRCSSQSGHNTVSWYQQALGQGPQFIFQYYREEENGRGNFPPRFSGLQFPNYSSELNVNALELDDSALYLCASSLKDTQYFGPGTRLTVL.

This chain uses TRBV5-6 with TRBJ2-6; D might be TRBD1 (5 bases). V shed 1 base and J shed 0 bases, with 8 bases lying between them. This CDR3 is built from 16 residues. Germline CDR1 and CDR2: SGHDT and YYEEEE. This CDR3 is CASSLLGDSGANVLTF. CDR3 DNA sequence: TGTGCCAGCAGCTTGCTAGGGGACTCTGGGGCCAACGTCCTGACTTTC. Full variable domain (missing parts from reference TRBV5-6 and TRBJ2-6): DAGVTQSPTHLIKTRGQQVTLRCSPKSGHDTVSWYQQALGQGPQFIFQYYEEEERQRGNFPDRFSGHQFPNYSSELNVNALLLGDSALYLCASSLLGDSGANVLTFGAGSRLTVL.

The V call is TRBV28, the J call TRBJ2-1; possible D gene TRBD1, 5 bases. Per the germline V gene, CDR1 is MDHEN and CDR2 is SYDVKM. This CDR3 contains 15 residues. With 4 bases removed from V and 9 bases from J, the gap between germline ends came to 19 bases. In DNA, the CDR3 is TGTGCCAGCAGTTCCATCCCGGAGACAGTTGGTGAGCAGTTCTTC. Protein: CASSSIPETVGEQFF.